This T cell receptor (beta chain) was profiled in a study of OX40 agonist ivuxolimab in advanced cancers. Study as a whole: Patients received intravenous ivuxolimab every 2 weeks at 0.01 to 10 mg/kg. Prior anti-PD-1, anti-PD-L1 or anti-CTLA-4 therapy did not bar entry, and more than 35% had some. Study-wide results and limits: No determination was made of the antigen specificity of the expanded peripheral T cells. CD4+ and CD8+ blood T cells expanded clonally by week 6 at 0.1 to 3.0 mg/kg.

Trimming shortened V by 5 bases and J by 2 bases, and 16 bases separated the two germline ends. CDR1 SGHAT and CDR2 FQNNGV come from the germline V gene. The CDR3 length is 15 residues. To note about this clone: Its antigen remains unknown.

Using immunoSEQ multiplex PCR, the repertoire was profiled, and TCRdb retains in-frame clones only, with some absent. The table lists nearly 110,000 clones, around 90% of them singletons. The TCR comes from an adult with an advanced solid tumor such as melanoma, head and neck, liver or kidney cancer. The sample consisted of CD4+ or CD8+ T cells sorted from blood, taken in a trial of the OX40 agonist ivuxolimab. The chain employs TRBV11-2 and TRBJ2-7, with D tentatively TRBD1 (6 bases). The CDR3, as DNA: TGTGCCAGCAGCCAAAGCAGGACAGCCACCTACGAGCAGTACTTC. As protein: CASSQSRTATYEQYF.